This T cell receptor (beta chain) originates from a study of CD8+ T cells in alopecia areata (dated by TCRdb to 2017 to 2018). Notes on the research overall: The treated patients took part in an open-label pilot trial in which moderate-to-severe alopecia areata was treated with oral tofacitinib at 5 to 10 mg twice daily. Tofacitinib was administered for 6 to 18 months, and 6 months of follow-up off drug were then conducted to assess delayed response and recurrence. The SALT score, which quantifies the percentage of affected scalp surface area, was used to measure disease severity in treated patients. To study T cell clonal expansion in alopecia areata, the researchers applied high-throughput TCRbeta sequencing to both the C3H/HeJ mouse model and human patients. Human TCRbeta sequencing covered scalp tissue and sorted CD4+ and CD8+ peripheral blood T cells from patchy and totalis/universalis alopecia areata patients and healthy controls. Tofacitinib-treated patients had biopsies at baseline and at 4 and 24 weeks of treatment, with a later scalp biopsy in several patients. immunoSEQ multiplex PCR using 35 Vbeta forward primers and 13 Jbeta reverse primers was used to amplify TCRbeta CDR3 regions. The RNA source kit depended on sample type: the PAXgene miRNA kit for fixed scalp, the miRNeasy kit for PBMCs, and the RNeasy kit for mouse skin. Clonality in the scalp was compared among normal scalp (n=4), patchy alopecia areata scalp (n=8), and alopecia totalis/universalis scalp (n=8). The investigation overall reported the following: Because the treated cohort was small and had only one nonresponder, larger studies are needed to examine links between baseline CD8+ expansion and response. Many expanded lesional clones were found to persist in scalp and blood during tofacitinib treatment, and relapse after treatment cessation may be partly explained by this persistence. Tofacitinib significantly decreased scalp clonality and the number of expanded CD8+ clones among the top 100 scalp clones. Shared TCR sequences between patients were less evident than in mice, which may be partly attributable to HLA diversity in the patient population. Compared with normal scalp, lesional scalp had higher clonality and more expanded CD8+ clones, particularly in alopecia totalis/universalis, a pattern that suggests antigenic drive. Resident alphabeta T cells in normal human skin are also sequenced, complicating scalp TCR repertoire analysis, unlike mouse skin dominated by gammadelta T cells.

The receptor library was made with the immunoSEQ multiplex PCR assay. RNA was extracted from all samples and reverse transcribed into cDNA as template for TCR sequencing. First-strand cDNA was synthesized with SuperScript III using a 2:1 mix of oligo-dT and random hexamers. Amplification bias was assessed with a synthetic immune receptor repertoire, and residual bias was removed computationally. The authors' pipeline ran thus. Raw reads were preprocessed for error removal, and CDR3 was defined according to IMGT conventions as running from the conserved cysteine to phenylalanine. To get clonality, Shannon entropy was normalized by log2 of the number of productive unique TCRs and the result was subtracted from 1. CD4 or CD8 identity of scalp clones was inferred by cross-referencing scalp TCRbeta sequences with sorted blood CD4 and CD8 repertoires. TCRdb mirrors the immuneACCESS table, restricted to in-frame sequences. Some clones are absent from its copies; in checked studies, under half trace to an unresolved V gene, and the reason for the others is unknown. The V and J calls and clone size are taken from that table; D and trimming were inferred from the DNA. The table for this sample lists roughly 120,000 clones; around three fifths of them were counted only once. The top ten hold less than 15% of the sample.

This specimen's time point label, interpreted: roughly 24 weeks on oral tofacitinib. What this sample's treatment or condition label stands for: oral pan-JAK inhibitor, 5-10 mg twice daily. Peripheral blood and lesional scalp punch biopsies were obtained from patients with alopecia areata. PBMCs were isolated by density centrifugation and stained for CD3, CD4 and CD8, after which CD4+ and CD8+ T cells were sorted on a FACSAria. Regarding this clone: The target of this receptor is not known. Base qualities are missing; no much larger clone stands one base away.

Based on the germline V gene, the CDR1 and CDR2 sequences are LGHNA and YSLEER. V drops 1 base and J drops 3 bases, leaving 6 bases in between. The CDR3 has 13 amino acids, counting the end cysteine and phenylalanine. The only DNA kept is the CDR3, 39 bases in frame from the first base. The chain uses TRBV4-3 and TRBJ2-5; tentative D gene TRBD1, with 6 bases matching. The sequencing used CD8+ T cells sorted from blood, collected at week 24, from a patient treated with tofacitinib. This TCR derives from a human donor with alopecia areata. Here is the DNA: TGCGCCAGCAGCCAAGGACAGGAAGAGACCCAGTACTTC. The encoded protein is CASSQGQEETQYF.